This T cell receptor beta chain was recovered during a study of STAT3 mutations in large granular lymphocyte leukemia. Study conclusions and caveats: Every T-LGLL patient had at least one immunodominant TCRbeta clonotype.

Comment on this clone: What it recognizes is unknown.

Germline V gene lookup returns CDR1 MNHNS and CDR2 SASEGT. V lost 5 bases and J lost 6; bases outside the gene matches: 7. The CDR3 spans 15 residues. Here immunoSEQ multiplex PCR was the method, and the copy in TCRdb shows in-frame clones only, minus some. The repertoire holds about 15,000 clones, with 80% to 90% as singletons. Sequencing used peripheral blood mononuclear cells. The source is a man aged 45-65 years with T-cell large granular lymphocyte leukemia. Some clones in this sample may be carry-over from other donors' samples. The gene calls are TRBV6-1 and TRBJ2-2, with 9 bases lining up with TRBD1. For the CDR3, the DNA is TGTGCCAGCAGTTTTACAGGGGGCGATGCCGGGGAGCTGTTTTTT. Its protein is CASSFTGGDAGELFF.